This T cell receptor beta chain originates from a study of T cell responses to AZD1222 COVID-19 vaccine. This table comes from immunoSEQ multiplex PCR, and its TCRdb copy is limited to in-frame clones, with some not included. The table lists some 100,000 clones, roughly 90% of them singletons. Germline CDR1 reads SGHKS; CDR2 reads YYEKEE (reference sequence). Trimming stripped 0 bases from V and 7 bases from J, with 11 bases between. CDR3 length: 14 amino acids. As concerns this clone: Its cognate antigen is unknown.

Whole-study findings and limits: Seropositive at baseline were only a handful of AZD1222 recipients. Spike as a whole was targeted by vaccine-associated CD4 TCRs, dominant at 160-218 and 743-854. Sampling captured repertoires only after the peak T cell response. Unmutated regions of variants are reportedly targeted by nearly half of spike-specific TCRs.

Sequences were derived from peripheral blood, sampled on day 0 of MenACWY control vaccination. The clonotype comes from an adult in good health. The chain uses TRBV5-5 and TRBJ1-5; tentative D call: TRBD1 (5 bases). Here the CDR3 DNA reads TGTGCCAGCAGCTTGGTTAGGGGCCGACAGCCCCAGCATTTT. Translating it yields CASSLVRGRQPQHF. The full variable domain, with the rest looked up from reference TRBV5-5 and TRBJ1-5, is DAGVTQSPTHLIKTRGQQVTLRCSPISGHKSVSWYQQVLGQGPQFIFQYYEKEERGRGNFPDRFSARQFPNYSSELNVNALLLGDSALYLCASSLVRGRQPQHFGDGTRLSIL.